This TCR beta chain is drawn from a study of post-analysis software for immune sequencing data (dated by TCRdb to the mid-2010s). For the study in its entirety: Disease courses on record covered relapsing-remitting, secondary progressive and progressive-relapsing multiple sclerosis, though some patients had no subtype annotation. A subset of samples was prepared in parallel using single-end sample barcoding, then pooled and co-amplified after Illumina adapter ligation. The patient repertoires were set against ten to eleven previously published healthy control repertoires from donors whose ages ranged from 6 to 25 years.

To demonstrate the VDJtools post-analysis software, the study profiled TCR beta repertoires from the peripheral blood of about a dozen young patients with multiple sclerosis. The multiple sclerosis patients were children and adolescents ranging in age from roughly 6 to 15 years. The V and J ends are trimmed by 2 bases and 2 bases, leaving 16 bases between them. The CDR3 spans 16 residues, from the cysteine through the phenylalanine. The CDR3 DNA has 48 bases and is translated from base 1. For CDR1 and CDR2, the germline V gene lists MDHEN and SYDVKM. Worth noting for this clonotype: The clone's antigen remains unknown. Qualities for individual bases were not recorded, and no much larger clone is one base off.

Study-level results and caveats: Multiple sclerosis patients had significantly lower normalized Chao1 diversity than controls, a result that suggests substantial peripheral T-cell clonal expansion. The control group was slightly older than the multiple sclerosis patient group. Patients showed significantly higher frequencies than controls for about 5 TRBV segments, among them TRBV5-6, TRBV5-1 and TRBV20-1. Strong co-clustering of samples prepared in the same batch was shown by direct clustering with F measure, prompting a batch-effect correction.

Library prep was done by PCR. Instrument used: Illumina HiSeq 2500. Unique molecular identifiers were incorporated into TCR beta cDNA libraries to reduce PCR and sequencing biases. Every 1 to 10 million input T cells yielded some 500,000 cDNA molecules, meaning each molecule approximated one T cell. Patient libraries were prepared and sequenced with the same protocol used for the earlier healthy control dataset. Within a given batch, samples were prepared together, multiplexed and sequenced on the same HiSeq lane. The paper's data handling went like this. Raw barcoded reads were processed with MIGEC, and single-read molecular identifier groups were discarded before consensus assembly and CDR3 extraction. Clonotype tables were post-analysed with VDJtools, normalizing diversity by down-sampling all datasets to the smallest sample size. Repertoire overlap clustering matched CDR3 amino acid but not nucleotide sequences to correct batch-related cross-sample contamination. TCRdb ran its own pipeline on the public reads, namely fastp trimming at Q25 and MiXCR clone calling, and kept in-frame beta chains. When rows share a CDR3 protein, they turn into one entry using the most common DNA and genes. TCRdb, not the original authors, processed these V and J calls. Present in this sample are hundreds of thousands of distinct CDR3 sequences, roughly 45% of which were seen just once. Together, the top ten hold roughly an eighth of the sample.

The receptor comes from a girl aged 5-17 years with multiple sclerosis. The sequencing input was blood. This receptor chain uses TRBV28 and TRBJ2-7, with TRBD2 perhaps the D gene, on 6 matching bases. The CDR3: CASSLGAGLNAYEQYF. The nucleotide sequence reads TGTGCCAGCAGTTTAGGCGCGGGACTTAACGCCTACGAGCAGTACTTC.